The clone carrying this T cell receptor beta chain has only a few counts. Its antigen is currently unknown. This entry belongs to a study of vaccination and CD4 T cells after COVID-19. Study context: Samples after vaccination came a median roughly 74 days past dose two, ranging 14 to 241. Treatment of control cultures consisted of a CEFX pool, an HIV-1 Nef pool, or no peptide.

Oncomine TCR Beta short-read sequencing was applied to DNA from cultured CD4+ T cells. In TCRdb, the PCR reads were re-called with MiXCR into one record per CDR3 protein. The top ten clones hold approximately 16% of a sample with around 16,000 distinct CDR3 sequences, around 55% of them seen once. The V and J ends lost 6 bases and 0 bases, in that order; junction bases with no gene match: 9. The germline gives CDR1 MNHNS, CDR2 SASEGT. This CDR3 has 16 amino acids. Regarding time point: late sampling 161 to 241 days after vaccination in a few convalescent patients. Treatment meaning: approximately nine-day PBMC culture with coronavirus spike peptide pools or control peptides (ViraFEST assay).

Source: CD4+ T cells from blood, cultured in vitro, taken about 7 months after SARS-CoV-2 vaccination. The sequence derives from a human donor who had recovered from COVID-19. The chain uses TRBV6-1 and TRBJ2-7; 9 bases match TRBD1. CDR3 nucleotides: TGTGCCAGCAGCACCTCTCGGGACAGGGACTCCTACGAGCAGTACTTC. This gives the protein CASSTSRDRDSYEQYF.